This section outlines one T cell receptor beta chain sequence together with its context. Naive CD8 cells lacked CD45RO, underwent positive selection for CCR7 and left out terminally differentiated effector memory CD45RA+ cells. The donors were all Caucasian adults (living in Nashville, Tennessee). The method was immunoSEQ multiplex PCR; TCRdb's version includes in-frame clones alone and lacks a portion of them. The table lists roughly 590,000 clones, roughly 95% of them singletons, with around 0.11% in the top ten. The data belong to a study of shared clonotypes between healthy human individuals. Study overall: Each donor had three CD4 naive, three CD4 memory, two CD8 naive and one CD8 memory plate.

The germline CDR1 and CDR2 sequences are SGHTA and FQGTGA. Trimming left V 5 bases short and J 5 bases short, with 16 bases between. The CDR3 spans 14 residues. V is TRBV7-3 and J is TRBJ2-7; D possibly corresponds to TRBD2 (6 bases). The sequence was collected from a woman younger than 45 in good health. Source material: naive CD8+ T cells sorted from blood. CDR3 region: CASSPNGGSDEQYF. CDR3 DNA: TGTGCCAGCAGCCCCAATGGGGGGTCGGACGAGCAGTACTTC.